The clone carrying this TCR beta chain has more than one count but fewer than ten. Its antigen is unidentified. This specimen belongs to a study of T-cell memory formation after mild COVID-19. Regarding the study as a whole: Confirmation was lacking for SARS-CoV-2 specificity of second-wave clones that peaked on day 37.

Constant-segment-primed 5'RACE gave TCR alpha and TCR beta cDNA libraries with sample barcodes and UMIs. TCRdb ran MiXCR on the 5' RACE reads and lists one entry per CDR3 protein. The data contain fewer than 700,000 distinct CDR3 sequences, about a sixth of them singletons. Trimming took 3 bases from V and 4 from J, leaving 13 bases between them. Germline CDR1 LGHNA, CDR2 YNFKEQ. The CDR3 is 16 amino acids. The sequencing input was PBMCs or a T cell subset sorted from them (not recorded which). This rearrangement joins TRBV4-2 to TRBJ2-6, with D maybe TRBD1 (5 bases). This clonotype originated in an adult woman who had mild COVID-19 (a few samples of this study predate the infection). Cell type and time point are not known. CDR3 residues: CASSQGSGPGANVLTF. The DNA of the CDR3 is TGTGCCAGCAGCCAGGGTTCAGGGCCAGGGGCCAACGTCCTGACTTTC.